These 25 T cell receptor beta chains were sequenced from one sample in a study of vaccination and CD4 T cells after COVID-19. This sample's treatment: roughly nine-day PBMC culture with coronavirus spike peptide pools or control peptides (ViraFEST assay). Their cognate antigens are unknown. The Oncomine TCR Beta short-read assay sequenced DNA from cultured CD4+ T cells. In TCRdb, the PCR reads were re-called with MiXCR into one record per CDR3 protein. Here the sample spans 9,300 or so distinct CDR3 sequences, 55% being singletons. The sequencing sample was made of CD4+ T cells from blood, cultured in vitro. Receptors originate from a human donor who had recovered from COVID-19.

This chain connects TRBV6-5 to TRBJ1-1; D unresolved. The V end lost 2 bases, the J end lost 1 base, and 8 bases lay between the germline ends. The CDR3 consists of 14 residues. Per the germline V gene, CDR1 is MNHEY and CDR2 is SVGAGI. CDR3 nucleotides: TGTGCCAGCAGTTACGCGGAGCCGAACACTGAAGCTTTCTTT. Its translation: CASSYAEPNTEAFF.

V and J are TRBV24-1 and TRBJ1-2, with 10 bases that match TRBD1. V was clipped by 7 bases and J by 7 bases; unmatched bases: 5. Germline assignment: CDR1 KGHDR and CDR2 SFDVKD. The CDR3 contains 13 residues. CDR3 loop: CATRGQGVSGYTF. The CDR3 nucleotides are TGTGCCACCAGAGGACAGGGGGTGAGTGGCTACACCTTC.

The chain couples TRBV5-5 to TRBJ1-1; maybe TRBD1 (6 bases). V gave up 2 bases and J gave up 2 bases, with 13 bases separating them. This CDR3 contains 15 residues. CDR1 and CDR2 from the germline V gene are SGHKS and YYEKEE (reference sequence). For the CDR3, the DNA is TGTGCCAGCAGCTTAAGGGGGGAACCCAACACTGAAGCTTTCTTT. Its protein is CASSLRGEPNTEAFF.

This clonotype was observed a handful of times. In nucleotides, the CDR3 is TGTGCCAGCAAGCAGCGGGGGCCCTCCTACGAGCAGTACTTC. This translates into CASKQRGPSYEQYF. The chain has TRBV27 and TRBJ2-7, with TRBD2 identical over 8 bases. V lost 7 bases, J lost 0 bases, and 5 bases stayed unmatched. The CDR3 has 14 amino acids. Per the germline V gene, CDR1 is MNHEY and CDR2 is SMNVEV (reference sequence).

This clonotype was counted a few times. The chain carries TRBV11-2 and TRBJ1-2, with TRBD1 matching over 7 bases. Per germline, CDR1 SGHAT and CDR2 FQNNGV. Trimming removed 5 bases from V and 1 base from J; junction bases left unmatched: 1. The CDR3 has 13 amino acids. The CDR3 sequence: CASSRQGNYGYTF. CDR3 nucleotide sequence: TGTGCCAGCAGCCGACAGGGTAACTATGGCTACACCTTC.

This clonotype has only one observation. CDR3 in amino acids: CAWSNQKPNTEAFF. The CDR3, as DNA: TGTGCCTGGAGTAACCAAAAACCGAACACTGAAGCTTTCTTT. The chain recombines TRBV30 with TRBJ1-1; D unresolved. V was cut by 2 bases and J by 1 base, with 11 bases left in between. The CDR3 contains 14 residues. CDR1 and CDR2 from the germline V gene are GTSNPN and SVGIG (reference sequence).

This rearrangement joins TRBV29-1 to TRBJ2-1, with 10 bases lining up with TRBD2. V shed 6 bases and J 11 bases; nucleotides not matched to a gene: 10. The CDR3 is 13 amino acids. Germline V lookup: CDR1 SQVTM, CDR2 ANQGSEA. CDR3 residues: CSVPGNSGGKQFF. CDR3 bases: TGCAGCGTGCCGGGGAATAGCGGGGGGAAGCAGTTCTTC.

CDR3 nucleotide sequence: TGTGCCAGCAGCGTCCAGGACGTCAATCCTTTCTTT. The encoded protein is CASSVQDVNPFF. The V call is TRBV2, the J call TRBJ1-1; D is undetermined. Germline V lookup: CDR1 SNHLY, CDR2 FYNNEI. Trimming removed 6 bases at V and 12 bases at J, with 17 bases between. The CDR3 runs to 12 residues.

The gene calls are TRBV21-1 and TRBJ2-2; the table's D call TRBD1 went unverified against the DNA. TRBV21-1 counts as a pseudogene. The CDR3 sequence is 16 residues long. CDR3 sequence: CASHRFEGHGTGELFF. As DNA, the CDR3 is TGTGCCAGCCATAGATTCGAGGGGCACGGCACCGGGGAGCTGTTTTTT.

This clonotype has just a few counts. The chain links TRBV19 to TRBJ1-5; the D gene is possibly TRBD1 (5 bases). Trimming took 5 bases from V and 2 from J, leaving 16 bases between them. CDR1 and CDR2 from the germline V gene are LNHDA and SQIVND (reference sequence). CDR3 length equals 16 residues. Here the CDR3 reads CASSLAGRGGNQPQHF. In nucleotides, the CDR3 is TGTGCCAGTAGTCTGGCAGGGCGGGGAGGCAATCAGCCCCAGCATTTT.

The chain joins TRBV6-1 to TRBJ1-6; D unclear. The germline V gene encodes CDR1 MNHNS and CDR2 SASEGT. Trimming stripped 4 bases from V and 10 bases from J, with 5 bases between. CDR3 length equals 11 residues. Written as DNA, the CDR3 is TGTGCCAGCAGTGGAGGGTCACCCCTCCACTTT. As protein: CASSGGSPLHF.

The genes are TRBV11-2 and TRBJ1-2, with D perhaps TRBD1 (5 bases). Trimming shortened V by 5 bases and J by 2 bases, and 9 bases separated the two germline ends. The germline gives CDR1 SGHAT, CDR2 FQNNGV. This CDR3 has 13 amino acids. Written as DNA, the CDR3 is TGTGCCAGCAGCCCACAGGAAAACTATGGCTACACCTTC. This gives the protein CASSPQENYGYTF.

This CDR3 is CASSLSSGGSYEQYF. CDR3 bases: TGTGCCAGCAGCCTATCCTCCGGGGGTTCCTACGAGCAGTACTTC. The V and J genes are TRBV11-3 and TRBJ2-7, with D maybe TRBD2 (6 bases). The length of the CDR3 is 15 residues. Germline V CDR1 and CDR2: SGHNT, YENEEA. V dropped 5 bases and J dropped 1 base, with 15 bases sitting between them.

The V gene is TRBV20-1, the J gene TRBJ2-1; 9 nucleotides line up with TRBD2. V dropped 6 bases and J dropped 7; count of bases not matched to a gene: 10. CDR3 length: 14 amino acids. Germline V gene data show CDR1 as DFQATT and CDR2 as SNEGSKA (reference sequence). The CDR3 sequence: CSAPLAGGRNEQFF. The CDR3 DNA reads as TGCAGTGCCCCTCTTGCGGGAGGGCGGAATGAGCAGTTCTTC.

This chain links TRBV7-2 with TRBJ2-7; D possibly corresponds to TRBD2 (5 bases). The CDR3 runs 13 residues. Germline V gene lookup returns CDR1 SGHTA and CDR2 FQGNSA. V gave up 7 bases and J gave up 4 bases, with 14 bases separating them. CDR3 nucleotides: TGTGCCAGCATGAGGACTGCCGATTACGAGCAGTACTTC. This sequence encodes CASMRTADYEQYF.

The V call is TRBV10-1, the J call TRBJ1-6; no definite D call. Germline CDR1 reads WNHNN; CDR2 reads SYGVQD (reference sequence). The CDR3 is 15 residues long. V lost 8 bases, J lost 0 bases, and 11 bases lay in between. CDR3 region: CASGAQNSYNSPLHF. The DNA for the CDR3 is TGCGCCAGCGGAGCGCAGAACTCCTATAATTCACCCCTCCACTTT.

This chain uses TRBV15 with TRBJ2-5, with D unresolved. Between the trimmed V and J ends, which lost 1 base and 1 base, there was a span of 1 base. This CDR3 is built from 12 residues. Germline CDR1 reads LNHNV; CDR2 reads YYDKDF (reference sequence). This CDR3 reads CATSRGQETQYF. The CDR3, as DNA: TGTGCCACCAGCAGAGGCCAAGAGACCCAGTACTTC.

The genes are TRBV12-3 or TRBV12-4 and TRBJ1-5; tentatively, D is TRBD1 (5 bases). This CDR3 spans 17 amino acids. Trimming took off 2 bases at V and 0 bases at J, with 14 bases between the two ends. The CDR3, as DNA: TGTGCCAGCAGTTTACGCATAGGGGCCTATAGCAATCAGCCCCAGCATTTT. As protein: CASSLRIGAYSNQPQHF.

A few counts support this clonotype. The V gene is TRBV7-9, the J gene TRBJ1-1, with 9 bases matching TRBD1. CDR3 length: 15 amino acids. Germline values: CDR1 SEHNR, CDR2 FQNEAQ (reference sequence). V was pared by 2 bases and J by 4 bases, with 5 bases of the junction left unmatched. Here the CDR3 DNA reads TGTGCCAGCAGCTTACAGAGACAGGGGGGCACTGAAGCTTTCTTT. It codes for CASSLQRQGGTEAFF.

This clonotype was found a few times. The rearrangement uses TRBV5-8 and TRBJ2-5; tentative D call: TRBD2 (6 bases). Trimming cost V 5 bases and J 5 bases, with 16 bases left between them. This CDR3 comprises 14 residues. CDR1 is SGHTS, CDR2 YDEGEE, per germline. The CDR3 sequence is CASSLTGTLETQYF. The DNA of the CDR3 is TGTGCCAGCAGTCTCACCGGGACTTTGGAGACCCAGTACTTC.

The V call is TRBV29-1, the J call TRBJ2-2; weak D call: TRBD1 (5 bases). Germline V CDR1 and CDR2: SQVTM, ANQGSEA. Between the trimmed V and J ends, which lost 7 bases and 1 base, there was a span of 10 bases. CDR3 length: 13 amino acids. CDR3 DNA: TGCAGCGGCAGGGTCCTGAACACCGGGGAGCTGTTTTTT. Translating gives CSGRVLNTGELFF.

The chain joins TRBV12-3 or TRBV12-4 to TRBJ2-1; D is perhaps TRBD1 or TRBD2 (5 bases each). V was pared by 5 bases and J by 7 bases, with 15 bases between. The CDR3 consists of 14 residues. CDR3 sequence (DNA): TGTGCCAGCAGTCTAAGGGGTTGGGGGAATGAGCAGTTCTTC. Translating it yields CASSLRGWGNEQFF.

V is TRBV7-9 and J is TRBJ2-2, with 9 bases that match TRBD1. The CDR3 is 16 residues long. Looked up from germline, CDR1 is SEHNR and CDR2 is FQNEAQ (reference sequence). Trimming took 5 bases from V and 7 from J; bases not matched to a gene: 11. The CDR3 sequence: CASSETDRGANGELFF. In DNA, the CDR3 is TGTGCCAGCAGCGAGACCGACAGGGGGGCGAACGGGGAGCTGTTTTTT.

The chain employs TRBV6-1 and TRBJ1-6, with TRBD1 identical over 9 bases. The V gene's germline CDR1 is MNHNS and CDR2 SASEGT. CDR3 length: 18 residues. J lost 0 bases, V lost 5 bases, and 8 bases had no gene match. DNA for the CDR3: TGTGCCAGCAGTCGAGGGACAGGGTTTAGCTCCTATAATTCACCCCTCCACTTT. Translation gives CASSRGTGFSSYNSPLHF.

This clonotype is medium-sized by share. This CDR3 reads CAWSGLAGVSTDTQYF. The CDR3 bases are TGTGCCTGGAGTGGATTAGCGGGGGTAAGCACAGATACGCAGTATTTT. This rearrangement joins TRBV30 to TRBJ2-3; 9 bases align to TRBD2. V shed 1 base and J 0 bases; nucleotides not matched to a gene: 5. This CDR3 has 16 residues. Germline-derived CDR1 and CDR2 are GTSNPN and SVGIG (reference sequence). The variable domain in full, with the rest retrieved from reference TRBV30 and TRBJ2-3, is SQTIHQWPATLVQPVGSPLSLECTVEGTSNPNLYWYRQAAGRGLQLLFYSVGIGQISSEVPQNLSASRPQDRQFILSSKKLLLSDSGFYLCAWSGLAGVSTDTQYFGPGTRLTVL.